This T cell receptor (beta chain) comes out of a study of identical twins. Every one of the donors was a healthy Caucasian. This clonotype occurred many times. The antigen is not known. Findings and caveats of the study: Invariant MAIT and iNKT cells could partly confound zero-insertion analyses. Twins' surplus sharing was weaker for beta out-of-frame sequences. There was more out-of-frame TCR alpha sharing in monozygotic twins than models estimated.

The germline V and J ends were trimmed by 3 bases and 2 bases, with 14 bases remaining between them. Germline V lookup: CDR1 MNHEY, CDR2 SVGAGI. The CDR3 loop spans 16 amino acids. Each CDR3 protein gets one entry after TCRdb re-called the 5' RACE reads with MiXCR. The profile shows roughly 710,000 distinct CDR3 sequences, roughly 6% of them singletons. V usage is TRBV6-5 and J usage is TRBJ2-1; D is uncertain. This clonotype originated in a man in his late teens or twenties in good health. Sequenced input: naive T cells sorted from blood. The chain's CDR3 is CASSYTASDPYNEQFF. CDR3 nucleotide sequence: TGTGCCAGCAGTTATACAGCGAGCGACCCCTACAATGAGCAGTTCTTC.